A selection of T cell receptor beta chains follows, all from one sample in a study of Tregs in tolerant kidney transplant recipients. Here immunoSEQ multiplex PCR was the method, and the copy in TCRdb shows in-frame clones only, minus some. The data show approximately 90,000 clones, over 85% seen once. Input material: CD8+ T cells from blood. These receptors came from a human donor in good health. The CDR3 runs from the conserved cysteine through the conserved F or W.

TRBV5-8 | CASSGWGDQPQHF
TRBV10-3 | CAVSEGNEQYF
TRBV4-1 | CASSQETGSYEAFF
TRBV6-1 | CASSEALAGGSPTDTQYF
TRBV13 | CASSPAGTLGNNEQFF
TRBV5-1 | CASSRRAGAAYEQYF
TRBV13 | CASSFFGTPTGTRIQNQETQYF
TRBV5-4 | CASSLPFSYEQYF
TRBV15 | CATSREFGSDTYEQYF
TRBV5-8 | CASSWGIAPTYEQYF
TRBV27 | CASSLGLATGELFF
TRBV5-1 | CASSLGHASGAYNEQFF
TRBV6-4 | CASSDSIGSAWGTGELFF
TRBV2 | CASSAGQGAEKLFF
TRBV6-1 | CASSEVTLGLANYGYTF
TRBV5-1 | CASSLGELAWEQYF
TRBV19 | CASSPDRDTQYF
TRBV7-9 | CASSPDAGGGGELFF
TRBV27 | CASSPRDRDGYTF
TRBV6-1 | CASSEEDFFSYEQYF
TRBV6-5 | CASSPLLAGRDTQYF
TRBV9 | CASSVGDNSYEQYF
TRBV4-2 | CASSQALGPIEKLFF
TRBV5-4 | CASSLVNTGELFF
TRBV4-1 | CASSLRGLGYEQYF
TRBV10-2 | CASSVNSNQPQHF
TRBV10-1 | CASSPNLGQENEQFF
TRBV4-1 | CASSHRLAGGSDTQYF
TRBV6-1 | CASSEAPSSGYTF
TRBV4-1 | CASSQAAWGQGGKNIQYF
TRBV6-1 | CASSAESHNEQFF
TRBV5-6 | CASSLWWDNYEQYF
TRBV7-9 | CASRSANTQYF
TRBV29-1 | CSVEGGAGDLNTGELFF
TRBV9 | CASSPSGGRGSYGYTF
TRBV12-5 | CASGAQVAPYNEQFF
TRBV30 | CAWSVSGTYEQYF
TRBV4-1 | CASSHPGPEATDTQYF
TRBV10-3 | CAISAMNGPPYGYTF
TRBV10-3 | CAISESQASGDYNEQFF
TRBV14 | CASSQDWAQETQYF
TRBV7-9 | CASSFWRDEQYF
TRBV7-9 | CASSPRTGEETQYF
TRBV6-1 | CATAAGDEQYF
TRBV6-5 | CASSFLVGETQYF
TRBV11-2 | CASSPTNSGSVADTQYF
TRBV7-9 | CASSSGTPYEQYF
TRBV10-1 | CASSEDVPGFDEQYF
TRBV5-5 | CASSYGLAGIYQETQYF
TRBV27 | CASRGLGKPQHF
TRBV28 | CASSLKPAGVVNEQFF
TRBV7-6 | CASSLGIAYEQYF
TRBV27 | CASSLLGGTNEQFF
TRBV28 | CASSAQGLGQPQHF
TRBV9 | CASSVERRTDFNYGYTF
TRBV18 | CASSPPVLAGNHNEQFF
TRBV6-1 | CASAPGDNYEQYF